This entry concerns a single TCR beta chain. The target of this receptor is not known. No much larger clonotype is one base removed from it; base qualities were not supplied. The CDR3 goes from the cysteine to the phenylalanine over 14 residues. The entry retains the CDR3 DNA only, 42 bases that are in frame from base 1. V is clipped by 6 bases and J by 4 bases, and the sequence between their germline boundaries is 14 bases long. The CDR1 and CDR2 encoded by the germline V gene are SGHRS and YFSETQ. Using the deep immunoSEQ assay, TCR CDR3 regions were amplified from genomic DNA by multiplex PCR. Genomic DNA extracted from each cell subset was distributed evenly over all wells of several immunoSEQ 96-well plates, and each plate served as one replicate. For sorted subsets, 200 ng of genomic DNA, equivalent to 25,000 to 35,000 T cell genomes, went into each replicate PCR. Purified libraries were quantified with a Qubit 3.0 fluorometer, sized on a Bioanalyzer 2100, and re-quantified with the KAPA Library Quantification kit. A separate single-read 150-cycle Illumina NextSeq 550 flow cell was used to sequence each immunoSEQ 96-well plate. The authors' pipeline ran thus. Because only junctional sequences without quality scores were contained in the immunoSEQ output, filtering matching that applied to full-length reads could not be performed. To assign V/J genes and CDR3, sequences were annotated using PyIR, a Python wrapper for IgBLAST v1.9, with IMGT germline references. Any read was removed if the V/J assignment was weak (E-value above 1e-6), the CDR3 was missing, or the read contained stop codons, out-of-frame junctions, or ambiguous translated residues. V3J clonotypes were defined as sequences sharing the same inferred V gene, J gene, and CDR3 amino acid sequence. To compute the percentage overlap between repertoires, the number of shared unique clonotypes was divided by the size of the smaller repertoire. RTK rarefaction, the Chao1 estimator, and Recon v2.1 estimates of unobserved clonotypes were used to assess repertoire richness. Generation probabilities were computed with OLGA for all TCRbeta clonotypes obtained by the gDNA method from four donors. In its TCRdb copy, this immuneACCESS table keeps in-frame sequences only and misses some clones. Where compared with another copy, unresolved V genes explain less than half of these, and the others have no known cause. That table furnishes V, J and clone size, whereas the DNA furnished D and trimming. This sample is represented by a few million clones; approximately 92% of them were singletons. Together, the top ten hold roughly 0.15% of the sample.

The donors were healthy, HIV-negative adults with no recently reported acute infections or vaccinations. Every donor was a Caucasian adult residing in Nashville, Tennessee, USA. CD4+ T cells were enriched through magnetic negative selection, after which naive cells were positively selected on CD45RA and the remaining negative fraction served as the memory subset. Blood was collected by leukapheresis, and PBMCs were isolated by Ficoll-Histopaque density gradient centrifugation and then cryopreserved in liquid nitrogen vapor phase. Analytical flow cytometry was used to check the purity and quantity of every magnetically sorted T cell population. Genomic DNA was isolated from every sorted fraction and measured by UV absorbance on a Nanodrop 2000c. The sample comes from a study of shared clonotypes between healthy human individuals (TCRdb year 2020). Some background on the complete study: A couple of women and a few men aged 18 to 49 years were included in the cohort. Blood TCR repertoires of about five healthy adults were deeply sequenced to estimate repertoire size and the extent of clonotype sharing between individuals. Each donor's leukapheresis produced roughly between about 0.9 and 9.5 billion PBMCs. For each donor, CD4 naive and CD4 memory were each given three plates, CD8 naive was given two plates, and CD8 memory was given one plate. To increase sequencing depth and limit assay-specific biases, TCR repertoire library preparation and sequencing were carried out by different laboratories using diverse techniques.

Summary of the overall study and its limitations: Rarefaction of sorted-subset datasets indicated incomplete sequencing despite the large sequencing depth. The small number of donors limited the genetic and exposure-history diversity represented. Naive subsets generally had larger estimated clonotype richness than memory subsets. Compared with non-shared clonotypes, the clonotypes found in all four sorted-subset donors had higher generation probabilities. Sampling was limited to blood, and TCR repertoires in tissue likely differ from TCR repertoires in blood. Across several donors, about 5.2% of naive CD4, roughly 3.5% of naive CD8, about 2.3% of memory CD4, and 0.3% to 0.45% of memory CD8 clonotypes were shared. Pairwise subsampling led to the expectation that sequencing depth would affect the degree of clonotype sharing among donors.

The source material was naive CD4+ T cells sorted from blood. Interpreted using the paper, the cell subset or site label stands for: CD45RA+ positively selected. The chain couples TRBV5-1 to TRBJ2-1, and possibly TRBD2, on 5 matching bases. This clonotype originated in a man between 18 and 29 years old in good health. The CDR3: CASNIAYPYNEQFF. The nucleotides are TGCGCCAGCAACATAGCGTACCCTTACAATGAGCAGTTCTTC.